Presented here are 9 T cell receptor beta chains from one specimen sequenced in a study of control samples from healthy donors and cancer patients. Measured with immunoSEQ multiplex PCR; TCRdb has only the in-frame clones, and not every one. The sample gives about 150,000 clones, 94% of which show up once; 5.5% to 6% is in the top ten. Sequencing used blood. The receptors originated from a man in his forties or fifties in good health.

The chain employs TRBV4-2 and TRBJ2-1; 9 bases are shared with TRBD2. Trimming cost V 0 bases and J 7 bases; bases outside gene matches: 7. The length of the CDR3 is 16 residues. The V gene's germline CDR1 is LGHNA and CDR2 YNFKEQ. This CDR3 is CASSQDRLAGPNEQFF. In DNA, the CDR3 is TGTGCCAGCAGCCAAGATCGTCTAGCGGGGCCAAATGAGCAGTTCTTC.

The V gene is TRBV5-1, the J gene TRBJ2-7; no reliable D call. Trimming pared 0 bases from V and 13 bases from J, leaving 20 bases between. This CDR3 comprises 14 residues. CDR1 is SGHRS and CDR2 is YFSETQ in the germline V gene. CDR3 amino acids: CASSLGTPGPGVYF. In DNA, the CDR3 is TGCGCCAGCAGCTTGGGCACCCCGGGCCCCGGTGTTTACTTC.

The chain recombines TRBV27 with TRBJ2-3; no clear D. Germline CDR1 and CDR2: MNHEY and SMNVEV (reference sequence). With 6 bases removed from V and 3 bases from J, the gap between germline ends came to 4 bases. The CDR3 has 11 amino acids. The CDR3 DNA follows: TGTGCCAGCAGCGCTACAGATACGCAGTATTTT. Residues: CASSATDTQYF.

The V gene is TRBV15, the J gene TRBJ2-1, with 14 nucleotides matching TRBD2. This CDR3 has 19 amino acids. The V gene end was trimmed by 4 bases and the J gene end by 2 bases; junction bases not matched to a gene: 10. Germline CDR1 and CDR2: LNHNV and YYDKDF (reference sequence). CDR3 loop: CATSIRDRTSGGPYNEQFF. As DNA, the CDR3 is TGTGCCACCAGCATTCGAGATAGGACTAGCGGGGGGCCCTACAATGAGCAGTTCTTC. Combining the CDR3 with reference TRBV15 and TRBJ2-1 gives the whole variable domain DAMVIQNPRYQVTQFGKPVTLSCSQTLNHNVMYWYQQKSSQAPKLLFHYYDKDFNNEADTPDNFQSRRPNTSFCFLDIRSPGLGDTAMYLCATSIRDRTSGGPYNEQFFGPGTRLTVL.

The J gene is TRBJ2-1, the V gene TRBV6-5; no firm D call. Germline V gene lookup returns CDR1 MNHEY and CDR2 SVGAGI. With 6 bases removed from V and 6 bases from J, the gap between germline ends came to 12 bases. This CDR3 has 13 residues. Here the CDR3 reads CASSRPYLNEQFF. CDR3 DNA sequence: TGTGCCAGCAGCCGCCCGTACCTCAATGAGCAGTTCTTC.

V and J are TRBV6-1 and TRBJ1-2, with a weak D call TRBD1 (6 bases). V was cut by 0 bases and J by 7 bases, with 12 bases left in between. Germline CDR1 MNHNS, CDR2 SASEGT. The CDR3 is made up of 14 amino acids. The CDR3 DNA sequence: TGTGCCAGCAGTGAAGCGTGGGGGCAGCCTGGCTACACCTTC. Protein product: CASSEAWGQPGYTF.

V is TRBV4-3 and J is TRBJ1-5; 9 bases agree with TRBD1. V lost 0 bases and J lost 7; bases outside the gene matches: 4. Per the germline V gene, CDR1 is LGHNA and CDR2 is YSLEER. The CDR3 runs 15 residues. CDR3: CASSQDRQGGQPQHF. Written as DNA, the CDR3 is TGCGCCAGCAGCCAAGATCGACAGGGGGGCCAGCCCCAGCATTTT.

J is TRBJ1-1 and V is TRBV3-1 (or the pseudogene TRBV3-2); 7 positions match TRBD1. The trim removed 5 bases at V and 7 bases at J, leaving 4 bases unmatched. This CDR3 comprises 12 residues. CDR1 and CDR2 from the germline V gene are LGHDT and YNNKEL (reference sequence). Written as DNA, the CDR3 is TGTGCCAGCAGCTACACAGGGGATGAAGCTTTCTTT. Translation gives CASSYTGDEAFF.

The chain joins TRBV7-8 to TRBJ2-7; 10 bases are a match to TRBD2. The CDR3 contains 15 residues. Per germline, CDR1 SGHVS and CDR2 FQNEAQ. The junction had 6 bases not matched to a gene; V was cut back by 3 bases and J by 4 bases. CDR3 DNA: TGTGCCAGCAGCTTCCGACTAGCGGGCTATTACGAGCAGTACTTC. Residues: CASSFRLAGYYEQYF. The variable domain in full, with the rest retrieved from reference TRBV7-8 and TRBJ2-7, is GAGVSQSPRYKVAKRGQDVALRCDPISGHVSLFWYQQALGQGPEFLTYFQNEAQLDKSGLPSDRFFAERPEGSVSTLKIQRTQQEDSAVYLCASSFRLAGYYEQYFGPGTRLTVT.